Listed here are 9 T cell receptor beta chains from one sample, sequenced in a study of cytomegalovirus exposure and HLA in healthy donors. The PCR had 60 Vbeta and 13 Jbeta primers. Sequenced by immunoSEQ multiplex PCR; TCRdb stores in-frame clones only, minus some. The profile shows 150,000 to 200,000 clones, roughly 80% of them singletons. The material sequenced was PBMCs. The receptors shown here come from a man between 25 and 39 years old in good health and CMV-seronegative.

The chain uses TRBV2 and TRBJ2-4; 11 nucleotides agree with TRBD1. Germline CDR1 and CDR2: SNHLY and FYNNEI. The V gene end was trimmed by 8 bases and the J gene end by 9 bases; junction bases not matched to a gene: 3. The CDR3 consists of 12 residues. In DNA, the CDR3 is TGTGCCAGCGGGACAGGGGGGGTCATTCAGTACTTC. Encoded protein: CASGTGGVIQYF.

The table lists this clone with a few counts. J is TRBJ2-2 and V is TRBV27, with 8 bases matching TRBD1. CDR1 and CDR2 (germline): MNHEY, SMNVEV (reference sequence). This CDR3 has 19 amino acids. Trimming removed 2 bases from V and 7 bases from J; junction bases left unmatched: 18. CDR3 DNA sequence: TGTGCCAGCAGTTTACGGTCGGGGGTGGGACAGGATAGACGCGGGGAGCTGTTTTTT. It codes for CASSLRSGVGQDRRGELFF.

This rearrangement joins TRBV18 to TRBJ2-1, with D perhaps matching TRBD1 (5 bases). V lost 4 bases and J 3 bases, leaving 10 bases between the germline ends. This CDR3 is 14 amino acids long. CDR1 and CDR2 (germline): KGHSH, LQKENI. This chain's CDR3 is CASSQAGRYNEQFF. For the CDR3, the DNA is TGTGCCAGCTCACAGGCAGGGCGCTACAATGAGCAGTTCTTC. The variable domain in full, completed from reference TRBV18 and TRBJ2-1, reads NAGVMQNPRHLVRRRGQEARLRCSPMKGHSHVYWYRQLPEEGLKFMVYLQKENIIDESGMPKERFSAEFPKEGPSILRIQQVVRGDSAAYFCASSQAGRYNEQFFGPGTRLTVL.

The chain uses TRBV19 and TRBJ2-7; D gene uncertain. The CDR3 runs to 14 residues. In germline, CDR1 is LNHDA, CDR2 SQIVND (reference sequence). The V end was cut by 1 base, the J end by 7 bases, with 14 bases between. The CDR3 here is CASSIAPASREQYF. CDR3 bases: TGTGCCAGTAGTATAGCTCCGGCGTCCAGGGAGCAGTACTTC. The full variable domain, with the rest looked up from reference TRBV19 and TRBJ2-7, is DGGITQSPKYLFRKEGQNVTLSCEQNLNHDAMYWYRQDPGQGLRLIYYSQIVNDFQKGDIAEGYSVSREKKESFPLTVTSAQKNPTAFYLCASSIAPASREQYFGPGTRLTVT.

The V and J genes are TRBV5-4 and TRBJ2-7; D unresolved. The CDR3 covers 13 residues. Germline assignment: CDR1 SGHNT and CDR2 YYREEE (reference sequence). Trimming took 4 bases from V and 6 from J, leaving 14 bases between them. The chain's CDR3 is CASSSPTLSEQYF. The CDR3 DNA follows: TGTGCCAGCAGCAGCCCAACCCTCTCCGAGCAGTACTTC.

On this clone itself: One end of the junction does not line up with germline, which may come from a read error. V usage is TRBV5-4 and J usage is TRBJ2-7, with D possibly being TRBD2 (5 bases). The germline V gene has CDR1 SGHNT and CDR2 YYREEE (reference sequence). The CDR3 contains 14 residues. CDR3 sequence (DNA): TGTGCCACCAGCCCCGGAGGAGAATCCTACGAGCAGTACTTC. Protein sequence: CATSPGGESYEQYF.

This rearrangement joins TRBV2 to TRBJ2-6, with a weak D call TRBD1 (5 bases). The CDR3 runs to 15 residues. The V gene lost 8 bases and the J gene lost 0 bases, with 11 bases spanning the gap. Germline values: CDR1 SNHLY, CDR2 FYNNEI. CDR3 sequence (DNA): TGTGCCAGCGGGGCCGACGGCTCTGGGGCCAACGTCCTGACTTTC. Amino acids: CASGADGSGANVLTF.

This clone was seen only a few times. The V gene is TRBV11-2, the J gene TRBJ2-2, with D possibly being TRBD2 (6 bases). The CDR3 sequence is 17 residues long. Germline V gene sequence: CDR1 SGHAT, CDR2 FQNNGV. The V and J ends lost 4 bases and 1 base respectively, with 16 bases between them. The CDR3 DNA is TGTGCCAGCAGCTCCCTCCTGGTGCGGGGGAACACCGGGGAGCTGTTTTTT. This translates into CASSSLLVRGNTGELFF.

This clone was observed a single time. This sequence joins TRBV6-1 and TRBJ1-6; possible D gene TRBD1, 5 bases. Germline V gives CDR1 MNHNS, CDR2 SASEGT. Trimming took off 2 bases at V and 6 bases at J, with 11 bases between the two ends. The CDR3 runs to 15 residues. The CDR3 sequence is CASSEPARVNSPLHF. CDR3 bases: TGTGCCAGCAGTGAACCCGCCAGGGTTAATTCACCCCTCCACTTT.